The sequence of this T cell receptor (beta chain) was determined in a study of T cell responses to AZD1222 COVID-19 vaccine. Germline CDR1 is DFQATT and CDR2 is SNEGSKA (reference sequence). The CDR3 length is 17 residues. V was clipped by 3 bases and J by 1 base; unmatched bases: 13. The table came from immunoSEQ multiplex PCR; TCRdb's copy has only in-frame clones and leaves some out. The sample has about 130,000 clones, over 85% seen once. The source material was peripheral blood, sampled 28 days after the second AZD1222 dose. The receptor comes from an adult who received the AZD1222 COVID-19 vaccine. The chain links TRBV20-1 to TRBJ2-3; 7 positions agree with TRBD2. This CDR3 is CSASTAIAGHGTDTQYF. CDR3 sequence (DNA): TGCAGTGCTAGTACCGCAATAGCGGGCCACGGCACAGATACGCAGTATTTT.